The next 6 T cell receptor beta chains were all read from a single sample in a study of T-cell reconstitution after alpha-beta-depleted transplantation in children. The TCRbeta library was prepared with unique molecular identifiers. TCRdb called the PCR reads again in MiXCR, with one record for every CDR3 protein. This table holds 450,000 to 550,000 distinct CDR3 sequences, roughly 10% found once. The input for sequencing was PBMCs, mostly from graft donor cells, taken 180 days after TCRalphabeta/CD19-depleted stem cell transplant. All receptors derive from a female patient aged 2-9 years who had a stem cell transplant for aplastic anemia, so the T cells may come from the graft donor.

Only a few counts were recorded for this clonotype. CDR3 in amino acids: CASSLRGRYNEQFF. In nucleotides, the CDR3 is TGTGCCAGCAGCTTACGGGGCAGGTACAATGAGCAGTTCTTC. The chain is built from TRBV7-2 and TRBJ2-1, with D tentatively TRBD1 or TRBD2 (5 bases each). CDR1 is SGHTA and CDR2 is FQGNSA in the germline V gene. Between the trimmed V and J ends, which lost 2 bases and 4 bases, there was a span of 9 bases. The CDR3 spans 14 residues.

The rearrangement uses TRBV15 and TRBJ2-5; D is possibly TRBD1 or TRBD2 (5 bases each). The CDR3 totals 16 residues. Germline V CDR1 and CDR2: LNHNV, YYDKDF (reference sequence). Trimming stripped 0 bases from V and 5 bases from J, with 16 bases between. CDR3 in DNA: TGTGCCACCAGCAGAGATGTCCTGGGGCGAGGGGAGACCCAGTACTTC. Its translation is CATSRDVLGRGETQYF. Drawing the rest from reference TRBV15 and TRBJ2-5, the complete variable domain is DAMVIQNPRYQVTQFGKPVTLSCSQTLNHNVMYWYQQKSSQAPKLLFHYYDKDFNNEADTPDNFQSRRPNTSFCFLDIRSPGLGDTAMYLCATSRDVLGRGETQYFGPGTRLLVL.

The V gene is TRBV4-3, the J gene TRBJ1-2; 9 positions agree with TRBD1. In germline, CDR1 is LGHNA, CDR2 YSLEER. This CDR3 spans 17 amino acids. V was clipped by 0 bases and J by 1 base; unmatched bases: 6. The CDR3 region is CASSQDSGTGSNYGYTF. The DNA of the CDR3 is TGCGCCAGCAGCCAAGATTCGGGGACAGGGAGTAACTATGGCTACACCTTC.

Only a few counts were recorded for this clonotype. The genes are TRBV12-3 or TRBV12-4 and TRBJ2-1; D might be TRBD2 (6 bases). V dropped 7 bases and J dropped 0 bases, with 19 bases sitting between them. The CDR3 totals 17 residues. The CDR3 loop is CASTPGTFPFSYNEQFF. CDR3 nucleotide sequence: TGTGCCAGCACCCCAGGGACTTTCCCTTTCTCCTACAATGAGCAGTTCTTC.

This clonotype was detected once. V usage is TRBV20-1 and J usage is TRBJ2-7; D remains ambiguous. The germline V and J ends were trimmed by 3 bases and 6 bases, with 12 bases remaining between them. Germline V gives CDR1 DFQATT, CDR2 SNEGSKA (reference sequence). This CDR3 spans 12 amino acids. This CDR3 reads CSASRADGEQYF. DNA of the CDR3: TGCAGTGCTAGCCGGGCCGACGGCGAGCAGTACTTC.

The J gene is TRBJ1-1, the V gene TRBV5-1; D is unresolved. The CDR3 sequence is 13 residues long. Germline-derived CDR1 and CDR2 are SGHRS and YFSETQ. V lost 4 bases and J 1 base, leaving 8 bases between the germline ends. CDR3 sequence reads: CASSQRWNTEAFF. CDR3 DNA sequence: TGCGCCAGCAGCCAAAGATGGAACACTGAAGCTTTCTTT.